The T cell receptor (beta chain) under discussion was sequenced for a study of identical twins. Study-wide points: Zero-insertion analyses could be partly confounded by invariant MAIT and iNKT cells. Abundant cord blood beta clonotypes carried fewer insertions; memory repertoires showed none.

A word on this clonotype: Its antigen is unknown.

Germline trimming cut 4 bases from V and 4 bases from J; bases unmatched to any gene: 6. Per germline, CDR1 SGHRS and CDR2 YFSETQ. The CDR3 is 15 residues long. Healthy Caucasians were all of the donors. Template switching added a universal primer binding site, and final cDNA carried unique molecular identifiers. TCRdb redid the calling of the 5' RACE reads with MiXCR, one entry per CDR3 protein. The table has 500,000 to 650,000 distinct CDR3 sequences, about a fifth seen once. The sample was also linked to a second study, of yellow fever vaccine responses in identical twins.

The chain joins TRBV5-1 to TRBJ1-5, with 9 bases lining up with TRBD1. This TCR was recovered from a woman aged 18-35 years in good health. The sequencing input was CD4+ T cells sorted from blood. This CDR3 is CASSPWTGANQPQHF. The CDR3 DNA is TGCGCCAGCAGCCCTTGGACAGGGGCAAATCAGCCCCAGCATTTT.